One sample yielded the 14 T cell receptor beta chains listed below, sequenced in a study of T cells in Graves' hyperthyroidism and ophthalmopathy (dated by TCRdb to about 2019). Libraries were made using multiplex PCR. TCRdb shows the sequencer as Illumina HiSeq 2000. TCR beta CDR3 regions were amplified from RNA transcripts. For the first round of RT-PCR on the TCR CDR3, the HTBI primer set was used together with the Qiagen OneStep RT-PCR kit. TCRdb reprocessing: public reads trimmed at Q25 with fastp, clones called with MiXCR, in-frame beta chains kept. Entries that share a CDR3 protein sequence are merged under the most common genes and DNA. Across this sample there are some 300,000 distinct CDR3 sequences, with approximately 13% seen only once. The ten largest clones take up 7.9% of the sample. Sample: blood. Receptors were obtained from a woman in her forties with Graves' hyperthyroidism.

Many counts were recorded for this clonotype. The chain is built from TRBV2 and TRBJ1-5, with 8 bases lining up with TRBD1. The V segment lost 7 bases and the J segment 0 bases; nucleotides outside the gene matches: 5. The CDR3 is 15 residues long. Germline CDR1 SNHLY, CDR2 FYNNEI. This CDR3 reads CASTKQGGSNQPQHF. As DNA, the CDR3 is TGTGCCAGCACTAAACAGGGGGGTAGCAATCAGCCCCAGCATTTT.

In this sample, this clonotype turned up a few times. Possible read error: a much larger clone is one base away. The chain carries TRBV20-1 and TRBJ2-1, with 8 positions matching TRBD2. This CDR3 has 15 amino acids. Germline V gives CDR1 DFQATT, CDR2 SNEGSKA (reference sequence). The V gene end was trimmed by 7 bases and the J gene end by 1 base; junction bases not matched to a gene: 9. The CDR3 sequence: CSGHREGLSYNEQFF. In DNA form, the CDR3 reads TGCAGTGGTCATCGGGAGGGGTTGTCCTACAATGAGCAGTTCTTC.

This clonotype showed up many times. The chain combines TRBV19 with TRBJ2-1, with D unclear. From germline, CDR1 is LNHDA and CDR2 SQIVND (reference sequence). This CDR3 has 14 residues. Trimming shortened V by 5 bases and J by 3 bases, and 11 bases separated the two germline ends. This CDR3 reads CASSRGPSYNEQFF. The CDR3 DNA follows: TGTGCCAGTAGTCGCGGCCCTAGCTACAATGAGCAGTTCTTC.

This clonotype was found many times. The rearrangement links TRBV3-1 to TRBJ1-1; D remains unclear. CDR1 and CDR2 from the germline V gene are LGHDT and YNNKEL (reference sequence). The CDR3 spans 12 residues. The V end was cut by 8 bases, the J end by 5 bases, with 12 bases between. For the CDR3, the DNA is TGTGCCAGCTCGGAAGTGGGAACTGAAGCTTTCTTT. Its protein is CASSEVGTEAFF.

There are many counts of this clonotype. The DNA for the CDR3 is TGTGCCAGCAGCTTAGAGGGGTATGGAAACACCATATATTTT. Residues: CASSLEGYGNTIYF. This chain connects TRBV7-6 to TRBJ1-3; TRBD1 is a possible D gene (5 bases). V gave up 1 base and J gave up 3 bases, with 7 bases separating them. The CDR3 totals 14 residues. Germline lookup yields CDR1 SGHVS and CDR2 FNYEAQ.

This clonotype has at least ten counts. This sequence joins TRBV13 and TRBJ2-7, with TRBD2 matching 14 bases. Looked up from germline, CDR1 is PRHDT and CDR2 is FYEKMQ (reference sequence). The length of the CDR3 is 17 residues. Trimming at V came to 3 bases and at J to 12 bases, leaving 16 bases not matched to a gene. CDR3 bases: TGTGCCAGCAGCTTCCTGGGACTAGCGGGAGAAGATCGGAAGCCGTACTTC. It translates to CASSFLGLAGEDRKPYF. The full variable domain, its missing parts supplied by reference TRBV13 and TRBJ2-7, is AAGVIQSPRHLIKEKRETATLKCYPIPRHDTVYWYQQGPGQDPQFLISFYEKMQSDKGSIPDRFSAQQFSDYHSELNMSSLELGDSALYFCASSFLGLAGEDRKPYFGPGTRLTVT.

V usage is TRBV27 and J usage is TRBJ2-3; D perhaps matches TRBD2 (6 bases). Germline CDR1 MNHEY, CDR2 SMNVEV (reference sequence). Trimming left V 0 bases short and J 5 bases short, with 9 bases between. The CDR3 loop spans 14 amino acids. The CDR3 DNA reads TGTGCCAGCAGTTTATCCCGGGGAGGAGATACGCAGTATTTT. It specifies CASSLSRGGDTQYF.

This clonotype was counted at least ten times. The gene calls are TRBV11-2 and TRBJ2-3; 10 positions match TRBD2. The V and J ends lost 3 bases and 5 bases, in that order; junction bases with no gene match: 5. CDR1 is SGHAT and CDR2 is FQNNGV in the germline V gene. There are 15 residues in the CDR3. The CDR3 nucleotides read TGTGCCAGCAGCTTCAGCGGGAGGGCGGGAGATACGCAGTATTTT. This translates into CASSFSGRAGDTQYF.

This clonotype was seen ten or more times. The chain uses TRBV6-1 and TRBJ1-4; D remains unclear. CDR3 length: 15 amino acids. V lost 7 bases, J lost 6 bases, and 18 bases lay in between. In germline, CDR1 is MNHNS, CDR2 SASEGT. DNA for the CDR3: TGTGCCAGCACGGTTCAGGCTGGAAGGGATGAAAAACTGTTTTTT. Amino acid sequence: CASTVQAGRDEKLFF.

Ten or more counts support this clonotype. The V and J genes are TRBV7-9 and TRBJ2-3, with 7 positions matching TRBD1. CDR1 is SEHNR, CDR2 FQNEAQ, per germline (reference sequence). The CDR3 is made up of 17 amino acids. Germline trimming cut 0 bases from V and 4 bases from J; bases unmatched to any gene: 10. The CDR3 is CASSLAFGRGTSDTQYF. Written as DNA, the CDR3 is TGTGCCAGCAGCTTAGCGTTTGGCAGGGGGACATCAGATACGCAGTATTTT.

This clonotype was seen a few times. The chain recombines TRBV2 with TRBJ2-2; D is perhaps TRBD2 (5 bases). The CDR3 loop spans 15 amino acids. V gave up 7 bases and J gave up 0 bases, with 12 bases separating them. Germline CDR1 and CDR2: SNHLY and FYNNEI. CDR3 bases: TGTGCCAGCACCCAGAAGCGGTCGAACACCGGGGAGCTGTTTTTT. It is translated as CASTQKRSNTGELFF.

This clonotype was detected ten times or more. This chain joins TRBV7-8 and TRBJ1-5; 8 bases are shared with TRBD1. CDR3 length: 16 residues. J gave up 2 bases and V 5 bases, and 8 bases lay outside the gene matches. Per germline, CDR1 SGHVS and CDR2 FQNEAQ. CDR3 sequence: CASSPRRGPGNQPQHF. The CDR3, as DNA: TGTGCCAGCAGCCCCCGCAGGGGGCCTGGCAATCAGCCCCAGCATTTT.

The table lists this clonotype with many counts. The CDR3 DNA is TGTGCCAGCAGTTTAACATCCGGTAGGAGCGGGCACGAGCAGTACTTC. This sequence encodes CASSLTSGRSGHEQYF. This rearrangement joins TRBV28 to TRBJ2-7; TRBD2 is a possible D gene (6 bases). Germline CDR1 MDHEN, CDR2 SYDVKM. The CDR3 has 16 residues. Trimming stripped 2 bases from V and 5 bases from J, with 19 bases between.

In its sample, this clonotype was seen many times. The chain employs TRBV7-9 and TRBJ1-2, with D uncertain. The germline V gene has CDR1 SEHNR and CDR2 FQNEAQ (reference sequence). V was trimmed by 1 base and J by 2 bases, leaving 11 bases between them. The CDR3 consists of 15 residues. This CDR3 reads CASSLGAGSNYGYTF. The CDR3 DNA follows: TGTGCCAGCAGCTTAGGTGCGGGGAGCAACTATGGCTACACCTTC.